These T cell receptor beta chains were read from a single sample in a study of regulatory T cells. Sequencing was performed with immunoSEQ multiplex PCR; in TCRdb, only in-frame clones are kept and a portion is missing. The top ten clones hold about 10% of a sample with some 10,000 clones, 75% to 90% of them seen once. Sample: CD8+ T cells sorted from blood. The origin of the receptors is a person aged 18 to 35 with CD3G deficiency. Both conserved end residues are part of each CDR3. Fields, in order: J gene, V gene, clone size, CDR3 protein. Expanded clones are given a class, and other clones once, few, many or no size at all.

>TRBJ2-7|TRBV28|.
CASSPPSTYEQYF
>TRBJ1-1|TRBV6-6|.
CASSYPGVTEAFF
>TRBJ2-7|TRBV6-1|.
CASSGSGGRNEQYF
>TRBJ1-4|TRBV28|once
CASSPYDRANEKLFF
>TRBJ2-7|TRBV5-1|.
CASSLGAGGEQYF
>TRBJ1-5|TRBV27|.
CASSATGSQPQHF
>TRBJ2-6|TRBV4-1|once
CASSQGGWDPGANVLTF
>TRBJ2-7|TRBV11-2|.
CASSLDAQGGNEQYF
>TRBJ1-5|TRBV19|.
CASSIEGSQPQHF
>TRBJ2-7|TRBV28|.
CASSSGTAYPSYEQYF
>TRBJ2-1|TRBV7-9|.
CASSLIGGSNEQFF
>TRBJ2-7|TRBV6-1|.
CASRESGLGTYEQYF
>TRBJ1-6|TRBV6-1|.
CASSDKQNSPLHF
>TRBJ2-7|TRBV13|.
CASSLRDGSRNEQYF
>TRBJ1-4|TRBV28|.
CASCAGEKLFF
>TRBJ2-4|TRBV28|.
CASRGTGGNIQYF
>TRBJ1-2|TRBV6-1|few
CASSEVRGPYGYTF
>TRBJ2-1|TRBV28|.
CASSLHTGAIYNEQFF
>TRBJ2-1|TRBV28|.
CASSLDAGSYNEQFF
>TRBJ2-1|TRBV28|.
CASSPSSGRGRQFF
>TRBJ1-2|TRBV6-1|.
CASRGSYYGYTF
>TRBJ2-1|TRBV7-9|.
CASSSTGLAMYNEQFF
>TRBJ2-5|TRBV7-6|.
CASSSRTGGEQYF
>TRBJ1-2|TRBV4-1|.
CASSQTGVDGYTF
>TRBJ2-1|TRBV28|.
CASSPIEPDNEQFF
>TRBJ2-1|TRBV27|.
CASSLSGSSYNEQFF
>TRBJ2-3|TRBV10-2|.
CASSESLAISTDTQYF
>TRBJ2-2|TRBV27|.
CASSLGTGTGELFF
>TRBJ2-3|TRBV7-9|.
CASSLTGGATDTQYF
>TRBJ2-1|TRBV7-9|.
CASSSRAPSYNEQFF
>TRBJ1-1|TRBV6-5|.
CASSQTLNTEAFF
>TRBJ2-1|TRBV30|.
CAWSPPGLREQFF
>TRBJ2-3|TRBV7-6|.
CASSFSGGAGDTQYF
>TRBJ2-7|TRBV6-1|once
CASGTGLIEQYF
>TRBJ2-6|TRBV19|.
CASSIAGANVLTF
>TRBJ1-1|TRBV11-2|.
CASSPGNTEAFF
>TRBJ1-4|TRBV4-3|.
CASSQDHPGKKLFF
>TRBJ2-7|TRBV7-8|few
CASSLGGSGLSGEQYF
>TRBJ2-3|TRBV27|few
CASSAGTSTDTQYF
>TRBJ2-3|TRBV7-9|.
CASSSEADTQYF
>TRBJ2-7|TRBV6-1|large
CASSEHRGYEQYF
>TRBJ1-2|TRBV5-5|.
CASSFDPGQGGTNYGYTF
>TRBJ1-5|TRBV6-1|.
CASRDRDQPQHF
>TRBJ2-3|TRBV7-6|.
CASSLGTSGSPDTQYF
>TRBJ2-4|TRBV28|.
CASSLGAVGEGKNIQYF
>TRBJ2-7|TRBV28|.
CASSSRTSGTYEQYF
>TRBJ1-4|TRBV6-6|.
CASSSDRGPGKLFF
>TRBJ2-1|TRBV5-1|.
CASSPGHPTRNEQFF
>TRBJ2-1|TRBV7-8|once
CASSRESSYNEQFF
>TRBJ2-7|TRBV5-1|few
CASSLAGEEQYF